The present TCR beta chain was sequenced within a study of identifying expanded T cells in peripheral blood (dated by TCRdb to between 2017 and 2020). As for the study more broadly: Separate aliquots of the same genomic DNA pool were sequenced to produce technical replicates, and four replicates were compared in pairs.

Findings and caveats that apply to the study as a whole: Both the number of clones called differentially abundant and the false-positive rate were significantly reduced by the beta-binomial model across all healthy-donor time intervals. Variance in clone template counts between roughly 2-week samples significantly increased with total template count across all healthy donors. About 1.1 differentially abundant clones were flagged by the binomial model between technical replicates, whereas about 16 and 20 were flagged over around two weeks and four weeks, respectively. It was expected by the authors that biological variance in healthy repertoires might increase further over much longer intervals, such as months to years.

During the collection period, no immune events, such as infections, were documented for the healthy donors. Blood repertoires from healthy donors were used as a training cohort for calibrating time-dependent variance in a beta-binomial model of differential abundance of T-cell clones. There were roughly 10 healthy donors in the training cohort, of whom 3 were female and 7 were male. On average the donors were about 45 years old, and their ages spanned roughly 25 to 65 years. Obtained from a commercial supplier, whole blood was collected from each healthy donor at three time points set two weeks apart. For immunosequencing, genomic DNA was extracted from whole blood that had not been sorted. Concerning this clone: No cognate antigen has been identified for it. No much larger clonotype is one base removed from it; base qualities were not supplied.

The immunoSEQ Assay, which relies on bias-controlled multiplex PCR amplification of genomic DNA, was used to profile TCRbeta CDR3 regions. Processing in the source paper ran as follows. To quantify the absolute abundance of each unique TCRbeta CDR3 region, the sequences were collapsed and filtered. Differential abundance was tested with a binomial (Fisher-equivalent) model and with a beta-binomial model adding time-dependent variance fitted from healthy donors. Clones with fewer than 5 combined templates were removed, and differential abundance was called for clones with a Benjamini-Hochberg FDR below 0.01. In the beta-binomial model, variance was expressed as a function of the total template count across the two samples, in the form v = (b*log(k)+a)^2. TCRdb re-hosts the immuneACCESS table, in-frame sequences only. Its copies lack some clones; in the studies checked, an unresolved V gene accounts for under half of them, and the cause for the rest is not known. V and J calls plus clone size are reproduced from that table; the DNA served to infer D and trimming. The sample data list around 130,000 clones, and approximately 86% of these were observed just once. The top ten constitute more than 7% of the sample.

V is cut by 2 bases and J by 5 bases, and the space between the germline ends is 10 bases. Based on the germline V gene (reference sequence), the CDR1 and CDR2 sequences are SGHKS and YYEKEE. The CDR3 contains 13 residues, cysteine and phenylalanine counted. The kept DNA is CDR3 alone, 39 bases in frame from the first base. Here the chain combines TRBV5-5 and TRBJ2-5; TRBD2 is a weak D gene call, 5 bases matching. Source material: blood. The receptor comes from a person between 18 and 75 years old in good health. The CDR3 corresponds to CASSFPGSETQYF. The DNA sequence is given as TGTGCCAGCAGCTTCCCGGGGAGCGAGACCCAGTACTTC.